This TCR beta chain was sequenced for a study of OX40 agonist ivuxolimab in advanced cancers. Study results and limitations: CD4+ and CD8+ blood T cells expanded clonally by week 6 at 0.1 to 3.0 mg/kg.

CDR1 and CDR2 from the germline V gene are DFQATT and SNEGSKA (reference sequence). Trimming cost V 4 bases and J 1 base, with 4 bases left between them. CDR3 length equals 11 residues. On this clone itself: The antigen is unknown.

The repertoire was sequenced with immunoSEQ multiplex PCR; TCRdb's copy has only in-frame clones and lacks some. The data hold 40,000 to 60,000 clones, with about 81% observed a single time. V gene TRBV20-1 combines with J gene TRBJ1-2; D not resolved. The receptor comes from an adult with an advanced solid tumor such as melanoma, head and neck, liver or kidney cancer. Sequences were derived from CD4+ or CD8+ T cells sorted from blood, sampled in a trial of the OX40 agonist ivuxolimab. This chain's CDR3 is CSAMDNYGYTF. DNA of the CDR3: TGCAGTGCTATGGATAACTATGGCTACACCTTC.